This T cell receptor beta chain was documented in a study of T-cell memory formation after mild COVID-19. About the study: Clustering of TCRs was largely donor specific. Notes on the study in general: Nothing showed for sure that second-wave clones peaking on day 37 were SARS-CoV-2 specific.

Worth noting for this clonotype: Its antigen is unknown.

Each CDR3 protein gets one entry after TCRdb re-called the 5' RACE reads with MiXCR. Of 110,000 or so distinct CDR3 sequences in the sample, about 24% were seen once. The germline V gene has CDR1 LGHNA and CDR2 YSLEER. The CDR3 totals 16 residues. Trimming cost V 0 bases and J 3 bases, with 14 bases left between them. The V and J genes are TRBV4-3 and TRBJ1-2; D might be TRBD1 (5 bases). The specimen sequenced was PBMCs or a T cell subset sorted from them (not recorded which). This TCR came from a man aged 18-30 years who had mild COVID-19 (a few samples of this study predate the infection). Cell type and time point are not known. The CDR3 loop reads CASSQDLGDGDYGYTF. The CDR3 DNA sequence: TGCGCCAGCAGCCAAGATTTGGGGGATGGTGACTATGGCTACACCTTC.